This T cell receptor (beta chain) was identified during a study of shared clonotypes between healthy human individuals. Study-level results: Few donors limited the genetic and exposure-history diversity represented.

The DNA input per sorted-subset replicate PCR was about 190 ng, corresponding to 28,000 or so T cell genomes. Clones were sequenced by immunoSEQ multiplex PCR, and TCRdb holds only the in-frame ones, with some missing. The sample lists over 1.5 million clones, 98% occurring once. With respect to this clone: As yet, its antigen is unknown.

V lost 0 bases and J lost 6; bases outside the gene matches: 3. The length of the CDR3 is 15 residues. The germline gives CDR1 SGHKS, CDR2 YYEKEE (reference sequence). The source of this sequence is a man aged 30-40 years in good health. The material sequenced was naive CD4+ T cells sorted from blood. The subset here: CD45RA+ positively selected. The J gene is TRBJ1-5, the V gene TRBV5-5, with TRBD1 matching 10 bases. The DNA of the CDR3 is TGTGCCAGCAGCTTGGGGGACAGGGGAACTCAGCCCCAGCATTTT. Its translation is CASSLGDRGTQPQHF.